One sample yielded the 17 T cell receptor beta chains listed below, sequenced in a study of blood T cell repertoires in COVID-19. Sequenced by immunoSEQ multiplex PCR; TCRdb stores in-frame clones only, minus some. The profile shows over 15,000 clones, roughly 89% of them singletons. Sequencing was done on a sample of peripheral blood. The origin of the receptors is a human donor in a cohort sampled during active COVID-19.

V is TRBV7-9 and J is TRBJ2-3; TRBD2 aligns across 9 bases. V trimming: 5 bases; J trimming: 0 bases; junction bases outside the gene matches: 6. This CDR3 is built from 16 residues. Germline lookup yields CDR1 SEHNR and CDR2 FQNEAQ (reference sequence). The CDR3: CASSPGTSQSTDTQYF. CDR3 bases: TGTGCCAGCAGCCCCGGGACTAGCCAAAGCACAGATACGCAGTATTTT.

This chain connects TRBV9 to TRBJ2-5; D may be TRBD2 (7 bases). CDR1 and CDR2 from the germline V gene are SGDLS and YYNGEE. V was trimmed by 0 bases and J by 5 bases, leaving 23 bases between them. The CDR3 has 18 residues. The CDR3 protein is CASSVAPHRGALTETQYF. CDR3 bases: TGTGCCAGCAGCGTAGCCCCCCATCGGGGGGCGCTTACTGAGACCCAGTACTTC.

The rearrangement links TRBV28 to TRBJ2-7, with D tentatively TRBD2 (6 bases). Trimming took off 3 bases at V and 4 bases at J, with 19 bases between the two ends. The CDR3 extends over 16 amino acids. Per the germline V gene, CDR1 is MDHEN and CDR2 is SYDVKM. The CDR3: CASSLTVGTFTYEQYF. CDR3 nucleotide sequence: TGTGCCAGCAGTTTGACGGTAGGGACTTTCACGTACGAGCAGTACTTC.

V usage is TRBV5-1 and J usage is TRBJ2-1, with TRBD2 matching over 7 bases. J was trimmed by 8 bases and V by 0 bases; bases with no gene match: 8. Per the germline V gene, CDR1 is SGHRS and CDR2 is YFSETQ. The CDR3 has 15 residues. The CDR3 DNA reads TGCGCCAGCAGCTTGGTTGGGAGGGCCTTTGATGAGCAGTTCTTC. Its protein is CASSLVGRAFDEQFF.

The chain employs TRBV12-3 or TRBV12-4 and TRBJ2-5, with D perhaps matching TRBD2 (6 bases). Trimming pared 0 bases from V and 4 bases from J, leaving 6 bases between. CDR3 size: 13 residues. CDR3 sequence (DNA): TGTGCCAGCAGTTTAGCGGAGGGAGAGACCCAGTACTTC. Protein: CASSLAEGETQYF.

J is TRBJ2-1 and V is TRBV9, with TRBD2 matching over 7 bases. CDR1 is SGDLS, CDR2 YYNGEE, per germline. V was pared by 3 bases and J by 4 bases, with 10 bases of the junction left unmatched. The CDR3 covers 16 residues. For the CDR3, the DNA is TGTGCCAGCAGCGCCCAGAAGGCGGGAGAGTACAATGAGCAGTTCTTC. As protein: CASSAQKAGEYNEQFF.

The V gene is TRBV5-4, the J gene TRBJ1-2; 9 nucleotides line up with TRBD1. CDR1 is SGHNT, CDR2 YYREEE, per germline (reference sequence). The CDR3 has 17 amino acids. The junction had 14 bases not matched to a gene; V was cut back by 4 bases and J by 4 bases. The CDR3 sequence: CASSAGQGNPRLYGYTF. CDR3 sequence (DNA): TGTGCCAGCAGCGCGGGACAGGGAAACCCTCGACTCTATGGCTACACCTTC.

V usage is TRBV15 and J usage is TRBJ1-1; D is possibly TRBD1 (5 bases). Germline CDR1 LNHNV, CDR2 YYDKDF (reference sequence). The CDR3 is made up of 16 amino acids. The V end lost 4 bases, the J end lost 4 bases, and 19 bases lay between the germline ends. In nucleotides, the CDR3 is TGTGCCACCAGCACTGGGACTGCCGTCGGGGGCACTGAAGCTTTCTTT. Encoded protein: CATSTGTAVGGTEAFF.

The V call is TRBV7-2, the J call TRBJ2-3; perhaps TRBD2 as D (5 bases). The V and J ends lost 2 bases and 4 bases respectively, with 7 bases between them. CDR1 is SGHTA and CDR2 is FQGNSA in the germline V gene. This CDR3 is built from 13 residues. The CDR3, as DNA: TGTGCCAGCAGCTTACTAGCCGCAGATACGCAGTATTTT. It translates to CASSLLAADTQYF.

The V gene is TRBV5-1, the J gene TRBJ2-2, with 12 bases that match TRBD2. Per germline, CDR1 SGHRS and CDR2 YFSETQ. The V gene end was trimmed by 4 bases and the J gene end by 5 bases; junction bases not matched to a gene: 12. This CDR3 is 18 amino acids long. Here the CDR3 DNA reads TGCGCCAGCAGCCCACAACTACTAGCGGGAGGAGGGACCGGGGAGCTGTTTTTT. Its protein is CASSPQLLAGGGTGELFF.

This chain uses TRBV7-2 with TRBJ1-1, with 8 bases fitting TRBD1. The V gene end was trimmed by 5 bases and the J gene end by 5 bases; junction bases not matched to a gene: 7. Germline values: CDR1 SGHTA, CDR2 FQGNSA. This CDR3 is built from 14 residues. The CDR3 region is CASSPRTGRTEAFF. The CDR3 bases are TGTGCCAGCAGCCCTCGGACAGGGCGAACTGAAGCTTTCTTT.

V and J are TRBV7-9 and TRBJ1-4, with TRBD1 matching over 7 bases. The CDR3 loop spans 16 amino acids. The germline CDR1 and CDR2 sequences are SEHNR and FQNEAQ (reference sequence). The V segment lost 5 bases and the J segment 0 bases; nucleotides outside the gene matches: 6. The DNA for the CDR3 is TGTGCCAGCAGCCATCGACAGGGCGCAACTAATGAAAAACTGTTTTTT. Its protein is CASSHRQGATNEKLFF.

This chain links TRBV9 with TRBJ2-7; D perhaps matches TRBD2 (5 bases). V was shortened by 4 bases and J by 1 base, with 15 bases between the two germline ends. Germline CDR1 SGDLS, CDR2 YYNGEE. CDR3 length equals 15 residues. The CDR3 protein is CASSPRTVVSYEQYF. The CDR3 DNA follows: TGTGCCAGCAGCCCGAGGACTGTCGTATCCTACGAGCAGTACTTC.

The V gene is TRBV7-2, the J gene TRBJ2-5; TRBD1 matches 9 bases. Germline V gene data show CDR1 as SGHTA and CDR2 as FQGNSA. This CDR3 spans 14 amino acids. Trimming removed 5 bases from V and 4 bases from J; junction bases left unmatched: 5. This CDR3 is CASSKGQGGETQYF. Written as DNA, the CDR3 is TGTGCCAGCAGCAAGGGACAGGGAGGAGAGACCCAGTACTTC.

A single count supports this clone. This chain connects TRBV6-6 to TRBJ1-5; D not certain. Trimming took off 5 bases at V and 8 bases at J, with 13 bases between the two ends. Germline loops: CDR1 MNHNY, CDR2 SVGAGI (reference sequence). The CDR3 covers 13 residues. The DNA of the CDR3 is TGTGCCAGCAGTCCCCCCGGTCTGGAGCCCCAGCATTTT. This codes for CASSPPGLEPQHF.

The genes are TRBV9 and TRBJ2-1; perhaps TRBD2 as D (5 bases). CDR3 length: 14 residues. From germline, CDR1 is SGDLS and CDR2 YYNGEE. Trimming shortened V by 3 bases and J by 6 bases, and 13 bases separated the two germline ends. CDR3 DNA sequence: TGTGCCAGCAGCGCACGGACTCGGGGCAATGAGCAGTTCTTC. This codes for CASSARTRGNEQFF.

The V call is TRBV7-3, the J call TRBJ2-7; 9 nucleotides match TRBD2. Germline trimming cut 5 bases from V and 6 bases from J; bases unmatched to any gene: 8. This CDR3 has 14 residues. Germline CDR1 SGHTA, CDR2 FQGTGA. The CDR3 bases are TGTGCCAGCAGCCGGACTAGCGTAGGGGGCGAGCAGTACTTC. Residues: CASSRTSVGGEQYF. The full variable domain, with the rest looked up from reference TRBV7-3 and TRBJ2-7, is GAGVSQTPSNKVTEKGKYVELRCDPISGHTALYWYRQSLGQGPEFLIYFQGTGAADDSGLPNDRFFAVRPEGSVSTLKIQRTERGDSAVYLCASSRTSVGGEQYFGPGTRLTVT.